This T cell receptor (beta chain) was recovered during a study of blood T cell repertoires in COVID-19 (TCRdb year 2020). Notes on the research overall: Collaborator samples came from the United States, Italy and Spain and covered acute and convalescent phases of COVID-19. The material from the prospective study consisted of cDNA or gDNA derived from T cells, B-cell-depleted T cells, or PBMCs. Subjects who had been exposed to COVID-19, were actively infected with it, or had recovered from it provided the deeply sampled blood TCRbeta repertoires that made up the dataset. The repertoires were released in a freely available public database intended as a resource for research on the immune response to SARS-CoV-2. Samples were obtained from the ongoing ImmuneRACE study (first 160 participants) and from 1,254 subjects provided by 6 global collaborators. A de-identified subject ID, COVID-19 status, age in years and sex were almost always included in the sample metadata. Where HLA class I and class II types were available, the types were taken from metadata supplied by the sample provider, not from assay-based typing. Overall study results and their limits: The quantity of clinical and demographic metadata differed by source and by participant and was supplied without curation.

Comments on this clone: What antigen it recognizes has not been identified. It has no much larger one-base neighbor in the sample; base qualities were not kept.

The immunoSEQ Assay, a bias-controlled multiplex PCR, was used to amplify TCRbeta CDR3 regions from genomic DNA. In the paper's pipeline: Nucleated cell counts per sample were estimated from amplification of reference gene primers within the assay. To quantify the absolute abundance of each unique TCRbeta CDR3 rearrangement, sequence reads were collapsed and filtered. For each sample, productive Simpson clonality was calculated as the square root of Simpson's diversity index over productive rearrangements. TCRdb holds this immuneACCESS table with in-frame rearrangements only. Some clones are missing; in checked studies, unresolved V genes explain under half, and the rest has no known cause. V, J and clone size reflect that table, while D and trimming were determined from the DNA. Counted in this sample were 250,000 or so clones; 80% to 90% of them appeared once. Roughly 8.3% of the sample comes from the top ten.

After removal of 3 bases from V and 0 bases from J, the junction retains 2 bases not matched to a gene. The CDR3 has 14 amino acids, counting the end cysteine and phenylalanine. The sequence is cut down to CDR3 DNA, 42 bases in frame from base 1. The germline V gene provides CDR1 SQVTM and CDR2 ANQGSEA. In the prospective study, participants were 18 to 89 years old, resided in fewer than 25 geographic areas of the United States, and were enrolled through a virtual design. Cohort assignment in the prospective study relied on participant-reported clinical history from a screening survey and a study questionnaire. ImmuneRACE Cohort 3 recovered participants were defined by two consecutive negative NP/OP PCR tests, healthcare professional clearance, or symptom resolution. Mobile phlebotomists in the prospective study collected whole blood, serum and a nasopharyngeal or oropharyngeal swab from every participant. Over a roughly 2-month period, participants in the prospective study had the option of providing additional blood draws and questionnaires. Before DNA extraction, prospective study blood samples were shipped either frozen or at room temperature.

The sample was PBMCs or T cells enriched from blood (not recorded which). This TCR derives from a man between 40 and 49 years old who had recovered from COVID-19. The chain was built from TRBV29-1 and TRBJ2-7; 10 bases in the junction line up with TRBD2. CDR3 loop: CSVDSSGSSYEQYF. The sequenced DNA: TGCAGCGTTGACTCTAGCGGGAGCTCCTACGAGCAGTACTTC.